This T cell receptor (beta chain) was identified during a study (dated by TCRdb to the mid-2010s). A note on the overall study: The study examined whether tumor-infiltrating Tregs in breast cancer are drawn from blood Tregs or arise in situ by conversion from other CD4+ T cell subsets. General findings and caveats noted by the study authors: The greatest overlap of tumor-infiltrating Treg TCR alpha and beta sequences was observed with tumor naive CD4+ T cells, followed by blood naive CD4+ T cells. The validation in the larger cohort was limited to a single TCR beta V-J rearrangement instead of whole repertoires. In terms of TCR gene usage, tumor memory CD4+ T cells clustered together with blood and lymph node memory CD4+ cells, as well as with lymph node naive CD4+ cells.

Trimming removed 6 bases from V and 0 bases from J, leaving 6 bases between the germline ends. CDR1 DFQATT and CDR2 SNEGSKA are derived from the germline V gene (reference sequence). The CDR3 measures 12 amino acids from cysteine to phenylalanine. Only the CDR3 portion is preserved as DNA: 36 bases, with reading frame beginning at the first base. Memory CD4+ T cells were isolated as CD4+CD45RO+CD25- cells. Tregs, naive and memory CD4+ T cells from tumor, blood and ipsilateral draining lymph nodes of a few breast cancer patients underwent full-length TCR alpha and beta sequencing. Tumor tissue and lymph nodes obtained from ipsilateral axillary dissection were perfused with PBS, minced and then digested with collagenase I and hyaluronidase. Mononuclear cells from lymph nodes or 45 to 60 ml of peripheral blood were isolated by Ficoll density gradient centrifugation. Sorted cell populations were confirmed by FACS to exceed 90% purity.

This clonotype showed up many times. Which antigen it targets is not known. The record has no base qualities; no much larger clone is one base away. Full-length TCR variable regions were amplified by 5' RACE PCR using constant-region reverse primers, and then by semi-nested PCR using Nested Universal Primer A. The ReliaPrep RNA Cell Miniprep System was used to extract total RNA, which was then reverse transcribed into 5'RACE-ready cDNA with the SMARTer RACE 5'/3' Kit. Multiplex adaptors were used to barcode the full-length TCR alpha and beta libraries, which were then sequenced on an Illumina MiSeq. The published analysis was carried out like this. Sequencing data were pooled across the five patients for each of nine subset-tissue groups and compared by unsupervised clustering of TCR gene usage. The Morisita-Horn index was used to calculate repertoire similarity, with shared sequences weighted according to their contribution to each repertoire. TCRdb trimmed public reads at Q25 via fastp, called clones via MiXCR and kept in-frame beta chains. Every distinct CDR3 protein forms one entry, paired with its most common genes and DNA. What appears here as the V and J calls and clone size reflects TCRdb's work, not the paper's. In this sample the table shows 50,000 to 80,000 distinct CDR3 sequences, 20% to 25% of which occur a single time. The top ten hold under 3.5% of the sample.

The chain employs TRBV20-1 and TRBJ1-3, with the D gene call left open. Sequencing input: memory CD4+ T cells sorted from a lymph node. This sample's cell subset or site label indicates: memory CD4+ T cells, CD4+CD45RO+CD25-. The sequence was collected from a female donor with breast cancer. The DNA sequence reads TGCAGTGCCTGGGACTCTGGAAACACCATATATTTT. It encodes CSAWDSGNTIYF.